The 9 T cell receptor beta chains listed next were all sequenced from one sample in a study of Graves' ophthalmopathy and Graves' hyperthyroidism. The authors amplified TCR beta CDR3 regions, and they did so from RNA transcripts for repertoire sequencing. The library came from an HTBI-primed first-round RT-PCR and a second-round multiplex PCR. TCRdb redid the calling of the multiplex PCR reads with MiXCR, one entry per CDR3 protein. The sample carries about 640,000 distinct CDR3 sequences, about 40% recorded once. The material sequenced was peripheral blood. These receptors were taken from an adult man with Graves' ophthalmopathy.

This clonotype has more than one count but fewer than ten. The rearrangement links TRBV20-1 to TRBJ2-7; 14 bases align to TRBD2. CDR1 and CDR2 (germline): DFQATT, SNEGSKA (reference sequence). V was clipped by 0 bases and J by 4 bases; unmatched bases: 8. CDR3 size: 17 residues. The CDR3 here is CSARDWGTSGSFYEQYF. DNA of the CDR3: TGCAGTGCTAGAGATTGGGGGACTAGCGGGAGCTTTTACGAGCAGTACTTC.

Turning to this clonotype: A read error may account for a junction end that differs from germline. The chain joins TRBV20-1 to TRBJ1-1; D uncertain. The CDR3 consists of 14 residues. CDR1 and CDR2 from the germline V gene are DFQATT and SNEGSKA (reference sequence). The CDR3 is CSAGKGRTNTKAFF. In DNA, the CDR3 is TGCAGTGCGGGAAAAGGCAGGACGAACACTAAAGCTTTCTTT.

The V and J genes are TRBV19 and TRBJ2-3; 8 nucleotides match TRBD1. With 4 bases clipped from V and 1 base from J, the junction kept 4 bases outside the gene matches. The CDR3 length is 15 residues. In germline, CDR1 is LNHDA, CDR2 SQIVND (reference sequence). This CDR3 is CASSKMTGGTDTQYF. In DNA, the CDR3 is TGTGCCAGTAGTAAAATGACAGGGGGCACAGATACGCAGTATTTT.

The chain employs TRBV29-1 and TRBJ2-1; no definite D call. CDR1 and CDR2 from the germline V gene are SQVTM and ANQGSEA. V was pared by 4 bases and J by 0 bases, with 10 bases between. The CDR3 is 14 residues long. The CDR3 DNA reads TGCAGCGTTGCTCGGTCCTCCTCCTACAATGAGCAGTTCTTC. Translating it yields CSVARSSSYNEQFF.

There are many counts of this clonotype. The chain employs TRBV2 and TRBJ1-5; no clear D. The germline V and J ends were trimmed by 8 bases and 6 bases, with 17 bases remaining between them. The CDR3 runs to 14 residues. CDR1 and CDR2 from the germline V gene are SNHLY and FYNNEI. The DNA of the CDR3 is TGTGCCAGCGACCGGGGAAGGGTGCGTCAGCCCCAGCATTTT. This translates into CASDRGRVRQPQHF.

This clonotype has more than one count but fewer than ten. V is TRBV4-2 and J is TRBJ1-2; possible D gene TRBD1, 5 bases. This CDR3 region has 15 residues. The ends were cut back, 3 bases at V and 2 bases at J, with 13 bases in the middle. In germline, CDR1 is LGHNA, CDR2 YNFKEQ. CDR3 bases: TGTGCCAGCAGCCAGCAGGGCAGGACCAACTATGGCTACACCTTC. It yields the protein CASSQQGRTNYGYTF.

The chain couples TRBV29-1 to TRBJ2-5; a possible D gene is TRBD1 (5 bases). The DNA matches TRBJ2-1 better at its end, which makes the J call doubtful. CDR1 and CDR2 (germline): SQVTM, ANQGSEA. The CDR3 sequence is 12 residues long. The CDR3 DNA is TGCAGCGTTGAAGCTGCGCACAGGGAGCAGTTCTTC. Protein: CSVEAAHREQFF.

This clonotype was recorded at least ten times. The chain links TRBV5-1 to TRBJ2-6; D unresolved. Per germline, CDR1 SGHRS and CDR2 YFSETQ. The CDR3 spans 18 residues. Trimming took 4 bases from V and 0 from J, leaving 17 bases between them. CDR3 residues: CASSPMPISGSGANVLTF. CDR3 bases: TGCGCCAGCAGCCCCATGCCTATCTCGGGCTCTGGGGCCAACGTCCTGACTTTC.

This clonotype appeared many times. The chain is built from TRBV10-3 and TRBJ1-5, with D unclear. The germline gives CDR1 ENHRY, CDR2 SYGVKD. The CDR3 is 15 amino acids. V shed 3 bases and J shed 5 bases, with 14 bases lying between them. The CDR3 region is CAISERALRDQPQHF. The CDR3, as DNA: TGTGCCATCAGTGAAAGGGCCTTGAGGGATCAGCCCCAGCATTTT.